These T cell receptor beta chains were read from a single sample in a study of tumor and adjacent non-tumor tissue in lung cancer. TCRdb independently ran MiXCR on the multiplex PCR reads; one entry per CDR3 protein. The sample holds 200,000 to 250,000 distinct CDR3 sequences, around 71% seen once. The sample consisted of lung tumor tissue. All receptors come from a man aged 55-75 years with non-small cell lung cancer. CDR3s include the opening cysteine and the closing phenylalanine or tryptophan. A D gene is named only where the DNA matches it firmly. Size is stated for part of the rows, as once, few or many counts, or as a class when the clone is expanded.

d_gene,v_gene,abundance,j_gene,CDR3nt,CDR3aa
TRBD1,TRBV4-3,-,TRBJ1-2,TGCCCCAGCAACGCGGGTCTGACAGGGGGAGTTGGCTACACCTTC,CPSNAGLTGGVGYTF
TRBD1,TRBV6-1,-,TRBJ1-6,TGTGTCAGCGGGACAGAAAATAATTCACCTCTCCACTTT,CVSGTENNSPLHF
-,TRBV11-2,-,TRBJ2-3,TGTGCCAGCTGGCCTAACTGTCCAGATACGCAGTATTTT,CASWPNCPDTQYF
TRBD2,TRBV6-2/TRBV6-3,few,TRBJ2-1,TGTGCCAGCAGTCGCCCTAGCGGGGGGCTTGAGCAGTTCTTC,CASSRPSGGLEQFF
-,TRBV6-8,-,TRBJ2-7,TGTGCCAGCAGTTACCCGACTAGTAGGAGGATCGAAGAGCAGTACTTC,CASSYPTSRRIEEQYF
-,TRBV6-5,-,TRBJ2-3,TGTGTCAGCGGTTACCTATTGGGACCAGCGAAACTTCCCACAGATACGCAGTATTTT,CVSGYLLGPAKLPTDTQYF
-,TRBV11-2,many,TRBJ1-2,TGTGCCAGCAGCTCCGGGACGGCACGAGATGGCTACACCTTC,CASSSGTARDGYTF
-,TRBV4-2,-,TRBJ2-7,TGTGCCAGCAGCCAAGATGAAGGGTCCTCCTACGAGCAGTACTTC,CASSQDEGSSYEQYF
TRBD2,TRBV29-1,many,TRBJ2-3,TGCAGCGTTGAAGACAGTAACGAGCGGGGGGGCACAGATACGCAGTATTTT,CSVEDSNERGGTDTQYF
-,TRBV20-1,-,TRBJ1-2,TGCAGTGCTAGAGTCGGGACTAAGGCGTATCGCTACGCCTTC,CSARVGTKAYRYAF
-,TRBV4-1,-,TRBJ2-4,TGCGCCAGCACCCAAGAAGGGCTAGTGGGGGGTCGCGACATTCAGTACTTC,CASTQEGLVGGRDIQYF
-,TRBV30,-,TRBJ2-5,TGTGCCTGGGGGGAAAGGGAAGAGACCGAGTACTTC,CAWGEREETEYF
-,TRBV11-3,-,TRBJ2-4,TGTGCCAGCAGCCCCTCATATTATTTAGCCAAAAATATTCATTACTTC,CASSPSYYLAKNIHYF
-,TRBV12-3/TRBV12-4,-,TRBJ1-1,TGTGCCAGCAGTTTTATTGAGGGGGTGAACACTGAAGCTTTCTTT,CASSFIEGVNTEAFF
-,TRBV20-1,-,TRBJ2-1,TGCAGTGCCTCCCTTAGTGGACGGACTTACATTGAGCAGTTCTTC,CSASLSGRTYIEQFF
TRBD2,TRBV11-2,-,TRBJ2-6,TGTGCCGGCAGTCCAGCTAGCGGAGGAGCCACTGGGGCCAACGTCCTGACTTTC,CAGSPASGGATGANVLTF
-,TRBV4-2,-,TRBJ2-3,TGTGCCAGCAGCCAAGTAGTTGTAGGGGGCACAGATACGCAGTATTTT,CASSQVVVGGTDTQYF
TRBD1,TRBV6-1,few,TRBJ1-1,TGTGCCGGCAGTGAGGACAGGGGGGACACAGAAGCTTTCTTT,CAGSEDRGDTEAFF
-,TRBV20-1,-,TRBJ2-2,TGCAGTGCTAATTCCAGGCAAACCGGGGAGCTGTTTTTT,CSANSRQTGELFF
-,TRBV12-5,-,TRBJ1-5,TGTGCTAGTGGTATTGGAGACCTTAGCAATCAGCCCCAGCATTTT,CASGIGDLSNQPQHF
-,TRBV13,few,TRBJ2-3,TGTGCCAGCAGCGTGTCAGATACGCAGTATTTT,CASSVSDTQYF
-,TRBV6-2/TRBV6-3,-,TRBJ2-1,TGTGCCAGCAGCTCAGCACAAACGAACTGTGAGCACTTATTC,CASSSAQTNCEHLF
TRBD1,TRBV6-5,-,TRBJ1-6,TGTGCCAGCAGATTTCGACAGGGGAATTCATCCCTCCACTTT,CASRFRQGNSSLHF
-,TRBV20-1,-,TRBJ1-5,TGCAGTGCGAAAACATCGCTCGGGTGGCAGCCCCAACATTTT,CSAKTSLGWQPQHF
-,TRBV5-1,-,TRBJ2-7,TGCGCCAGCAGTCCTTGGGGGGACAGTGCCTATTCCTACGAGCAGTACTTC,CASSPWGDSAYSYEQYF
-,TRBV7-8,once,TRBJ1-3,TGTGCCAGCAGCCCTGAGACAGTCTCTGGAAACACCATATATTTT,CASSPETVSGNTIYF
TRBD1,TRBV4-2,-,TRBJ2-2,TGCGCCAGGAGCCAAGGGACAGGGGACACCGGGGGGCTGTTTTTT,CARSQGTGDTGGLFF
-,TRBV11-2,many,TRBJ2-5,TGTGCCAGCAGCTTCTTCAGCGTCAGGGGACAAGAGACCCAGTACTTC,CASSFFSVRGQETQYF